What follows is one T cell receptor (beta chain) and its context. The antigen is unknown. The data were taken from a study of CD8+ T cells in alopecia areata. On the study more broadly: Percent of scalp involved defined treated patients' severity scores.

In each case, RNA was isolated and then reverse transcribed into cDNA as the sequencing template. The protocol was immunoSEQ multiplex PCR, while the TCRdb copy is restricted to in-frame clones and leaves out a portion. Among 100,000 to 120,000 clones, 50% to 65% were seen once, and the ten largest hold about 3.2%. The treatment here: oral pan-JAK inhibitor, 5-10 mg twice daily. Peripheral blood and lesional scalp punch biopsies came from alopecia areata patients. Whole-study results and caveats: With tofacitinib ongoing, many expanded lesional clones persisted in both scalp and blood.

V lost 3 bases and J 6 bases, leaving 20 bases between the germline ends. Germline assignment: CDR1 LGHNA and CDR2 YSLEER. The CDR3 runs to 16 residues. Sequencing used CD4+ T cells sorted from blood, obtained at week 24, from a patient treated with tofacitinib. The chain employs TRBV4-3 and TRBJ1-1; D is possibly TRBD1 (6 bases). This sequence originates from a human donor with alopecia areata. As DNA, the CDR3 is TGCGCCAGCAGCCATCTCGGGGGCGTAAAACGCGCTGAAGCTTTCTTT. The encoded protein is CASSHLGGVKRAEAFF.